This T cell receptor beta chain is drawn from a study of neurological immune-mediated disorders (dated by TCRdb to between 2018 and 2021). Regarding the research as a whole: The study compared peripheral blood TCR-beta repertoires of HTLV-I-associated myelopathy (HAM/TSP) patients, multiple sclerosis patients and healthy controls using UMI-based sequencing. Longitudinal HAM/TSP donors and healthy donors each had 3 time-points at intervals of about 3-45 months. The 95 to 120 TCR-beta libraries covered PBMC samples along with longitudinal samples, technical triplicates, and paired sorted CD4+ and CD8+ T-cell subsets. The cohort was made up of around 70 subjects, consisting of around 14 HAM/TSP patients, 35 or so multiple sclerosis patients and about 20 healthy controls.

Taken with the paper, the label for time point translates to: longitudinal time-point 2. The healthy controls were volunteers from a blood bank in Maryland, USA. Unsorted PBMC libraries were generated from 2 million PBMCs stored in RNAlater at -80 °C until RNA extraction. PBMCs were separated from peripheral blood using Ficoll-Hypaque density gradient centrifugation and then cryopreserved in liquid nitrogen. The study at large found these results: No identical CDR3 amino acid sequences were found to be shared among expanded clones across subjects, suggesting that TCR-beta repertoires were private in all groups. TCR clonal expansion was greatest in HAM/TSP patients and smallest in MS patients, who ranked below even healthy controls.

This clonotype occurred many times. Its antigen is not yet known. Within one base of it there is no much larger clone, and no base qualities were kept. cDNA synthesis used template-switch 5'RACE with a primer carrying a 10-nucleotide random unique molecular identifier tagging each TCR transcript. Every sequencing run yielded over 170 million TCR-beta sequences covering 15-18 subjects. The RNeasy kit was used for extraction of total RNA. Using the KAPA Real-time Library Amplification kit, TCR-beta VDJ regions were amplified with primers for the TCR constant region and the 5'RACE anchor. Sample indexes and Illumina adaptors were added in a first PCR, and a second PCR then increased library yield. After Ampure bead purification, the roughly 650 bp TCR product was size-selected on a 2% E-gel SizeSelection system. Before pooling, libraries had their quality checked on a Bioanalyzer, their concentration measured with Qubit, and their quantity determined with the Kapa Library Quantification kit. Libraries were sequenced paired-end 2 x 150 bp on an Illumina HiSeq 2500. To increase sequence diversity, about 25-31% phiX was spiked into each library pool. In the paper's pipeline: The UMI-based MiGEC pipeline processed quality-filtered reads and removed over 80% of raw TCR sequences during error correction. VDJ genes were aligned to IMGT germline references, and clonotypes were defined by unique CDR3 amino acid sequence plus V-J genes. Clonal expansion, Shannon diversity and CDR3 relatedness (CalcPairwiseDistances, ClusterSamples) were evaluated with VDJtools, and phylogenetic trees were built with CLCbio workbench. Expanded clones were defined as having at least 8 unique UMIs, based on coefficient-of-variation modelling across technical triplicates. Using fastp at Q25 and MiXCR, TCRdb reprocessed the public reads and kept productive beta chains. Rows are unified per CDR3 protein, each entry keeping the most common DNA and genes. None of the V and J calls come from the authors' own analysis; TCRdb made them. The sample table shows fewer than 70,000 distinct CDR3 sequences, and more than 7.5% are seen once. Around 13% of the sample goes to the ten largest clones.

Including the terminal cysteine and phenylalanine, the CDR3 comprises 14 residues. Kept here is only the CDR3 DNA, which spans 42 bases and is read in frame from base 1. V loses 2 bases, J loses 4 bases, and the germline ends lie 11 bases apart. The specimen sequenced was PBMCs. This receptor chain uses TRBV12-3 or TRBV12-4 and TRBJ1-1; the D gene lacks a confident call. The source is a man younger than 40 in good health. This receptor carries the CDR3 CASSLIRAGTEAFF. Read as DNA, the sequence is TGTGCCAGCAGTTTAATTCGGGCGGGCACTGAAGCTTTCTTT.